A selection of T cell receptor beta chains follows, all from one sample in a study of blood T cell repertoires in COVID-19. Data came from immunoSEQ multiplex PCR; TCRdb stores just in-frame clones and leaves some out. The sample consists of about 160,000 clones, 85% to 95% of them appearing once. Source material: peripheral blood. These receptors all stem from a woman in her 50s with acute or convalescent COVID-19. The CDR3 runs from the conserved cysteine through the conserved F or W. The D gene is left open where the match is weak. The size of a clone is reported for some rows only, either as once, few or many, or as a class for expanded clones.

size: NA
D: NA
V: TRBV10-3
J: TRBJ2-7
DNA: TGTGCCATCAGTGAGTCGATACGGGTTTCGGACTACGAGCAGTACTTC
CDR3: CAISESIRVSDYEQYF

size: NA
D: NA
V: TRBV30
J: TRBJ1-5
DNA: TGTGCCTGGAGTCGAGACAGCAGTCAGCCCCAGCATTTT
CDR3: CAWSRDSSQPQHF

size: NA
D: TRBD2
V: TRBV5-4
J: TRBJ2-3
DNA: TGTGCCAGCAGCTTTCTAGCGGGGGGCACAGATACGCAGTATTTT
CDR3: CASSFLAGGTDTQYF

size: NA
D: NA
V: TRBV2
J: TRBJ1-1
DNA: TGTGCCAGCAGTGAAGTACTAGGAGGGGAAGCGAACACTGAAGCTTTCTTT
CDR3: CASSEVLGGEANTEAFF

size: NA
D: NA
V: TRBV11-1
J: TRBJ2-5
DNA: TGTGCCAGCAGCGTGGGGGCTTGGGAGACCCAGTACTTC
CDR3: CASSVGAWETQYF

size: NA
D: TRBD1
V: TRBV30
J: TRBJ1-2
DNA: TGTGCCTGGATGGGGGACAGGGCCAAAGGAAACTATGGCTACACCTTC
CDR3: CAWMGDRAKGNYGYTF

size: NA
D: NA
V: TRBV5-5
J: TRBJ2-7
DNA: TGTGCCAGCAGCTTGGCCCGGCGGCACGAGCAGTACTTC
CDR3: CASSLARRHEQYF

size: NA
D: NA
V: TRBV6-1
J: TRBJ1-2
DNA: TGTGCCAGCAGTGAAGTTGCAGGGGAGAGCTATGGCTACACCTTC
CDR3: CASSEVAGESYGYTF

size: NA
D: TRBD2
V: TRBV28
J: TRBJ2-7
DNA: TGTGCCAGCAGTTTATGGGGACTAGCGGGGACCTACGAGCAGTACTTC
CDR3: CASSLWGLAGTYEQYF

size: NA
D: TRBD1
V: TRBV23-1
J: TRBJ2-1
DNA: TGCGCCAGCAGTCAATCAGGGGACAGGGGTGCCTACAATGAGCAGTTCTTC
CDR3: CASSQSGDRGAYNEQFF

size: NA
D: TRBD1
V: TRBV5-4
J: TRBJ2-7
DNA: TGTGCCAGCAGCTTTGACAGGGACTACGAGCAGTACTTC
CDR3: CASSFDRDYEQYF

size: NA
D: TRBD1
V: TRBV6-5
J: TRBJ1-5
DNA: TGTGCCAGCAGACCCGGGACAGCGAGCAATCAGCCCCAGCATTTT
CDR3: CASRPGTASNQPQHF

size: NA
D: NA
V: TRBV19
J: TRBJ2-1
DNA: TGTGCCAGTAGAAGGGGGATGGTCAATGAGCAGTTCTTC
CDR3: CASRRGMVNEQFF

size: NA
D: NA
V: TRBV5-5
J: TRBJ2-7
DNA: TGTGCCAGCAGCCTGGGAGCTGAGGGCGAGCAGTACTTC
CDR3: CASSLGAEGEQYF

size: once
D: NA
V: TRBV5-8
J: TRBJ1-3
DNA: TGTGCCAGCACCCGCGGTGGGTCTGGAAACACCATATATTTT
CDR3: CASTRGGSGNTIYF

size: NA
D: TRBD1
V: TRBV19
J: TRBJ1-5
DNA: TGTGCCAGTAGTAAGGGACAGATCAGCGCCCAGCATTTT
CDR3: CASSKGQISAQHF

size: NA
D: NA
V: TRBV2
J: TRBJ2-3
DNA: TGTGCCAGCAGAGCAGGGCCTAGCACAGATACGCAGTATTTT
CDR3: CASRAGPSTDTQYF

size: NA
D: NA
V: TRBV2
J: TRBJ1-4
DNA: TGTGCCAGCAGTGCTGGAGAGAATGAAAAACTGTTTTTT
CDR3: CASSAGENEKLFF

size: NA
D: TRBD1
V: TRBV30
J: TRBJ1-1
DNA: TGTGCCTGGAAGGGACAGGGGTGGACTGAAGCTTTCTTT
CDR3: CAWKGQGWTEAFF

size: NA
D: NA
V: TRBV15
J: TRBJ2-3
DNA: TGTGCCACCAGCAGAGATCGGGACACCCGTCGCGGGTCGCAGTATTTT
CDR3: CATSRDRDTRRGSQYF

size: NA
D: NA
V: TRBV7-2
J: TRBJ1-2
DNA: TGTGCCAGCAGCCAATATCAGGCAGGGAGCTACACCTTC
CDR3: CASSQYQAGSYTF

size: NA
D: TRBD1
V: TRBV11-2
J: TRBJ2-5
DNA: TGTGCCAGCCTAAGCCAGGGGGATATAGAGACCCAGTACTTC
CDR3: CASLSQGDIETQYF

size: NA
D: TRBD1
V: TRBV12-3/TRBV12-4
J: TRBJ2-5
DNA: TGTGCCAGCAGTTCGACAGGGAAAGAGACCCAGTACTTC
CDR3: CASSSTGKETQYF

size: NA
D: TRBD1
V: TRBV24-1
J: TRBJ2-7
DNA: TGTGCCACCAGTGATAAAGGTTCGGGACAGGGGGATGGCGAGCAGTACTTC
CDR3: CATSDKGSGQGDGEQYF

size: NA
D: TRBD1
V: TRBV5-1
J: TRBJ1-6
DNA: TGCGCCAGCGGGCCGGGACAGGGGAATTCACCCCTCCACTTT
CDR3: CASGPGQGNSPLHF

size: NA
D: TRBD2
V: TRBV27
J: TRBJ2-7
DNA: TGTGCCAGCAGTTCACTAACTAGCGGGGGGGCTAGACAGTACTTC
CDR3: CASSSLTSGGARQYF

size: NA
D: NA
V: TRBV4-3
J: TRBJ2-1
DNA: TGCGCCAGCAGCCCAGGTAGTAGCGGTTACAATGAGCAGTTCTTC
CDR3: CASSPGSSGYNEQFF

size: NA
D: NA
V: TRBV4-2
J: TRBJ2-5
DNA: TGTGCCAGCAGCCAAGAAGGTGGGGGGGCCCCCGGGACCCAGTACTTC
CDR3: CASSQEGGGAPGTQYF

size: NA
D: TRBD1
V: TRBV18
J: TRBJ2-7
DNA: TGTGCCAGCTCACCTCCTCAGACAGGGAAAAAGCAGTACTTC
CDR3: CASSPPQTGKKQYF

size: once
D: NA
V: TRBV6-6
J: TRBJ1-5
DNA: TGTGCCAGCAGTCCCCCCATTTTCCAGGGATTGAATCAGCCCCAGCATTTT
CDR3: CASSPPIFQGLNQPQHF

size: NA
D: NA
V: TRBV7-2
J: TRBJ1-2
DNA: TGTGCCAGCAGCCAGGAGAGGGGGAGTTATGGCTACACCTTC
CDR3: CASSQERGSYGYTF

size: NA
D: TRBD1
V: TRBV28
J: TRBJ1-1
DNA: TGTGCCAGCAGCTTACAGGGGAGGGACACTGAAGCTTTCTTT
CDR3: CASSLQGRDTEAFF